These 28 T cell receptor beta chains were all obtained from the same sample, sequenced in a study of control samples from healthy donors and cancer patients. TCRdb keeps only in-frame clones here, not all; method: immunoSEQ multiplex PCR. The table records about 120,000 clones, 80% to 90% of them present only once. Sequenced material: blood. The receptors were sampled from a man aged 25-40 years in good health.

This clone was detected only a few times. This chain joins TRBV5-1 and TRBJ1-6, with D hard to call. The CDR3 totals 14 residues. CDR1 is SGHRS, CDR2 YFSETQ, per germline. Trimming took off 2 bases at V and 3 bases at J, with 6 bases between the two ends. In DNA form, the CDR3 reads TGCGCCAGCAGCTTAGAGTACTATAATTCACCCCTCCACTTT. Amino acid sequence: CASSLEYYNSPLHF.

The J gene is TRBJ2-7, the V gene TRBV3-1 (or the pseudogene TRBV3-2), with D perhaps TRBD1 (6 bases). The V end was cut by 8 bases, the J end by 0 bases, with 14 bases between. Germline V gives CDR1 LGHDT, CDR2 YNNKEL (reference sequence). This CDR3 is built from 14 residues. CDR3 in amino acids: CASSTGASSYEQYF. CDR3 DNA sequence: TGTGCCAGCTCGACAGGTGCGAGCTCCTACGAGCAGTACTTC.

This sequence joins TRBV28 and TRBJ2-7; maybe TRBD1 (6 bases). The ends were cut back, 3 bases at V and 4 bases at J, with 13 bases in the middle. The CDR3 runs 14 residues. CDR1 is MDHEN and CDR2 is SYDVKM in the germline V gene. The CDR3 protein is CASSFGTGRYEQYV. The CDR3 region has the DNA TGTGCCAGCAGTTTCGGAACAGGGCGTTACGAGCAGTACGTC.

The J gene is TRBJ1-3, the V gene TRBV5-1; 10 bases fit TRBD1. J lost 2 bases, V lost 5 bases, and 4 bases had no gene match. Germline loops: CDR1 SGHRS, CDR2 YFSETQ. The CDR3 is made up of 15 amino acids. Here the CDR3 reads CASSPGQGAGNTIYF. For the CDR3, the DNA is TGCGCCAGCAGTCCCGGACAGGGGGCTGGAAACACCATATATTTT. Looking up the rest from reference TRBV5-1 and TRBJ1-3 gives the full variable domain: KAGVTQTPRYLIKTRGQQVTLSCSPISGHRSVSWYQQTPGQGLQFLFEYFSETQRNKGNFPGRFSGRQFSNSRSEMNVSTLELGDSALYLCASSPGQGAGNTIYFGEGSWLTVV.

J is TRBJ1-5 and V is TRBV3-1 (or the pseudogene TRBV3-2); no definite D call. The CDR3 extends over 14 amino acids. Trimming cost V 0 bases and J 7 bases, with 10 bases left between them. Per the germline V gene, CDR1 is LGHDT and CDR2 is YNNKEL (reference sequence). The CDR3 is CASSQDAGWQPQHF. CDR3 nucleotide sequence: TGTGCCAGCAGCCAAGATGCAGGTTGGCAGCCCCAGCATTTT.

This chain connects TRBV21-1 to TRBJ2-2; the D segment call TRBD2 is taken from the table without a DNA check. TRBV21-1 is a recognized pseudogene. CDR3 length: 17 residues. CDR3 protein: CASSYGKRGTNTGELFF. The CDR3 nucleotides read TGTGCCAGCAGCTATGGTAAGCGGGGGACGAACACCGGGGAGCTGTTTTTT.

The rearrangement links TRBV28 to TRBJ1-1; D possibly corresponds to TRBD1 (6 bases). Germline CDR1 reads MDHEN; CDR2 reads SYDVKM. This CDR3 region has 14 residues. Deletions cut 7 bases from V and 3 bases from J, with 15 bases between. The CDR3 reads CASTWRGRYTEAFF. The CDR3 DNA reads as TGTGCCAGCACCTGGAGGGGGAGGTACACTGAAGCTTTCTTT.

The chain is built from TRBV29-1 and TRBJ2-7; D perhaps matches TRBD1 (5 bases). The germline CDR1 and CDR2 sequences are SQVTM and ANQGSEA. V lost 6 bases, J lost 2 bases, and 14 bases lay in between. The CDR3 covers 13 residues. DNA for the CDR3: TGCAGCGTGACAAGGGGTTTTACCTACGAGCAGTACTTC. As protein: CSVTRGFTYEQYF.

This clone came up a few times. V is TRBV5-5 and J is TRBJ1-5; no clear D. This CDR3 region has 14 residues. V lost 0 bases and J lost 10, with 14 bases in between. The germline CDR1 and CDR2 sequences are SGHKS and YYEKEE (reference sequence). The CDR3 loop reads CASSLGRSRDPQHF. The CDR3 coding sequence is TGTGCCAGCAGCTTGGGAAGGAGTCGGGATCCCCAGCATTTT. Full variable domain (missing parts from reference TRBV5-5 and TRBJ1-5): DAGVTQSPTHLIKTRGQQVTLRCSPISGHKSVSWYQQVLGQGPQFIFQYYEKEERGRGNFPDRFSARQFPNYSSELNVNALLLGDSALYLCASSLGRSRDPQHFGDGTRLSIL.

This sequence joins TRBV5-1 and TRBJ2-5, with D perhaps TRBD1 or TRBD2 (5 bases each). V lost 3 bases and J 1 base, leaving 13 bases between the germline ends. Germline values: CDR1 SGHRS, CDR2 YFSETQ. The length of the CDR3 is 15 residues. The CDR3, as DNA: TGCGCCAGCAGCTCGGGCTGGGGGTTCCAAGAGACCCAGTACTTC. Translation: CASSSGWGFQETQYF.

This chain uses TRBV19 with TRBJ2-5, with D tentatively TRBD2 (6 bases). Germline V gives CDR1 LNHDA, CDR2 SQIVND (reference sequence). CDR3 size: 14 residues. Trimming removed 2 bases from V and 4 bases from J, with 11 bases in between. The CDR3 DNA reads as TGTGCCAGTAGTATAAACCCCGGGGGAGAGACCCAGTACTTC. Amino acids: CASSINPGGETQYF.

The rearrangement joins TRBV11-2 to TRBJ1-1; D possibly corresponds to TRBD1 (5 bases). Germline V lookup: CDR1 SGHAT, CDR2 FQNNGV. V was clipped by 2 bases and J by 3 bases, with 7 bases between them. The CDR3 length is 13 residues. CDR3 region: CASSLKGDTEAFF. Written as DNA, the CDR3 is TGTGCCAGCAGCTTAAAAGGGGACACTGAAGCTTTCTTT.

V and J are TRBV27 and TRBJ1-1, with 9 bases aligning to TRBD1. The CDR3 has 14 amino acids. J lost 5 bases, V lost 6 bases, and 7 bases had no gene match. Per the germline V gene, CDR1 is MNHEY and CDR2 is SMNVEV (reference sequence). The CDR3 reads CASSFRGQGTEAFF. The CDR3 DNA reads TGTGCCAGCAGCTTTAGGGGACAGGGAACTGAAGCTTTCTTT.

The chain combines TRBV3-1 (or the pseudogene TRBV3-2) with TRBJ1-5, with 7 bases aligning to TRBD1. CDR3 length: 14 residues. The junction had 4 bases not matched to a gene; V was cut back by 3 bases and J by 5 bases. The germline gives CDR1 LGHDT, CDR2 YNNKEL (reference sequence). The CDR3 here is CASSQGQIHQPQHF. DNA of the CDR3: TGTGCCAGCAGCCAGGGACAGATCCATCAGCCCCAGCATTTT.

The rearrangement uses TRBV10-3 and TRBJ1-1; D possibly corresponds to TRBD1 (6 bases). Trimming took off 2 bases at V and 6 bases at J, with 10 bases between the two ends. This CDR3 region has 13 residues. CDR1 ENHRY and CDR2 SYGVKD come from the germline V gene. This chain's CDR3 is CAISERDKAEAFF. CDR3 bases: TGTGCCATCAGTGAGCGGGACAAAGCTGAAGCTTTCTTT.

CDR3: CASSLSGVGTEAFF. Written as DNA, the CDR3 is TGTGCCAGCAGTCTTTCGGGGGTGGGGACTGAAGCTTTCTTT. The chain combines TRBV27 with TRBJ1-1; possible D gene TRBD1, 5 bases. The V end was cut by 5 bases, the J end by 5 bases, with 15 bases between. From germline, CDR1 is MNHEY and CDR2 SMNVEV (reference sequence). There are 14 residues in the CDR3.

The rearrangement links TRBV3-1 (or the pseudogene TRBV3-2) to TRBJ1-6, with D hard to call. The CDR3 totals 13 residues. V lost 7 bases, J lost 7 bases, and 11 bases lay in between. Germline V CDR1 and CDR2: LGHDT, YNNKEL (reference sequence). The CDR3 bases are TGTGCCAGCAAGAAAGAAACGAATTCACCCCTCCACTTT. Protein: CASKKETNSPLHF.

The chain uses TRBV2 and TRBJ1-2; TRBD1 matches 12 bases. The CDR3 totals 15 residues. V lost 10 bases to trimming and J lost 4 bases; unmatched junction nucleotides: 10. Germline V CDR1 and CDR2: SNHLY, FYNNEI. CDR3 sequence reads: CATGTGGVLGYGYTF. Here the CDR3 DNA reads TGTGCCACTGGGACAGGGGGCGTTTTGGGCTATGGCTACACCTTC.

The CDR3, as DNA: TGTGCCACCAGTGACCCGGGGGGGCCCAGGGGGACACGAAGCTACACCTTC. It translates to CATSDPGGPRGTRSYTF. The chain carries TRBV24-1 and TRBJ1-2; 7 bases are shared with TRBD1. Germline lookup yields CDR1 KGHDR and CDR2 SFDVKD. CDR3 length: 17 residues. The junction had 19 bases not matched to a gene; V was cut back by 4 bases and J by 9 bases.

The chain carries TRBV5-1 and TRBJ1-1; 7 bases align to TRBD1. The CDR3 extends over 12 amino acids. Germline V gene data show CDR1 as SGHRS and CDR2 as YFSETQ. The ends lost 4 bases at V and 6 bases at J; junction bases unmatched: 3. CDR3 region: CASSQDRSEAFF. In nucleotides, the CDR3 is TGCGCCAGCAGCCAGGACAGGTCTGAAGCTTTCTTT.

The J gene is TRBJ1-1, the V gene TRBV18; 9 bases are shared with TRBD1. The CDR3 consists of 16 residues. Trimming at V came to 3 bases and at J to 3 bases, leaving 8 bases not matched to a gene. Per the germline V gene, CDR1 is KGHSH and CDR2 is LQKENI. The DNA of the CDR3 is TGTGCCAGCTCACCCGAGGACAGGGGAGAGGACACTGAAGCTTTCTTT. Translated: CASSPEDRGEDTEAFF.

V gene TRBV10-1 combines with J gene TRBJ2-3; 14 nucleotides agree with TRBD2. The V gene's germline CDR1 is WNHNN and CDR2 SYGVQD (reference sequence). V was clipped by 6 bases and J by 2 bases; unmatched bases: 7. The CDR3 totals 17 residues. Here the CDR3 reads CASSSGTSGGITDTQYF. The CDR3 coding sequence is TGCGCCAGCAGCTCCGGGACTAGCGGGGGCATCACAGATACGCAGTATTTT.

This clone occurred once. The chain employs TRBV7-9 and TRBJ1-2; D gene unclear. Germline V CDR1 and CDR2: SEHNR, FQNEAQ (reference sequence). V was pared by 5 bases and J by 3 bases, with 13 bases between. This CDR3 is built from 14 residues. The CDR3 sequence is CASSPLTLDYGYTF. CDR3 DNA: TGTGCCAGCAGCCCACTAACGTTGGACTATGGCTACACCTTC.

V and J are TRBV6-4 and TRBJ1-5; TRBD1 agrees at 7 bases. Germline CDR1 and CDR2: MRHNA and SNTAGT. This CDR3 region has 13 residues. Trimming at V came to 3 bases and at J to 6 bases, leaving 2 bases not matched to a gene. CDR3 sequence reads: CASSEQGGQPQHF. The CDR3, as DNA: TGTGCCAGCAGTGAGCAGGGGGGTCAGCCCCAGCATTTT.

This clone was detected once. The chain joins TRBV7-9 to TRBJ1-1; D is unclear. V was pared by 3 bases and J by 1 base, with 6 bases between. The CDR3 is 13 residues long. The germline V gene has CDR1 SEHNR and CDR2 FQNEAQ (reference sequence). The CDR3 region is CASSFLTNTEAFF. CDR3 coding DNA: TGTGCCAGCAGCTTCCTCACGAACACTGAAGCTTTCTTT.

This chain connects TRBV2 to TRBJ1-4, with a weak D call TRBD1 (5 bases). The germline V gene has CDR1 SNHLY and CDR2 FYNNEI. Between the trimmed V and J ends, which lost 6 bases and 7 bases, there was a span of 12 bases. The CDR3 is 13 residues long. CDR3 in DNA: TGTGCCAGCAGGGAGGGGCTAGCTGAAAAACTGTTTTTT. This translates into CASREGLAEKLFF.

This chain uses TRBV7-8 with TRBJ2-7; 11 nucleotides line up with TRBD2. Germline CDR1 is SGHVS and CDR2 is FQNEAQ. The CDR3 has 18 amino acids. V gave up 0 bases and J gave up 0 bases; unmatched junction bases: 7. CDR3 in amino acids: CASSLAVAGGLTSYEQYF. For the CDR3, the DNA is TGTGCCAGCAGCTTAGCGGTAGCGGGGGGGCTAACCTCCTACGAGCAGTACTTC.

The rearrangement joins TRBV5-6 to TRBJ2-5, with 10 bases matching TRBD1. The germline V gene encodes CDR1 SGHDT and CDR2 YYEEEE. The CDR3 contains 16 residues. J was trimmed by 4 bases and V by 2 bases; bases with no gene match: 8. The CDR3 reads CASSFRQGASRETQYF. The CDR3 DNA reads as TGTGCCAGCAGCTTCCGACAGGGGGCGAGCCGAGAGACCCAGTACTTC.